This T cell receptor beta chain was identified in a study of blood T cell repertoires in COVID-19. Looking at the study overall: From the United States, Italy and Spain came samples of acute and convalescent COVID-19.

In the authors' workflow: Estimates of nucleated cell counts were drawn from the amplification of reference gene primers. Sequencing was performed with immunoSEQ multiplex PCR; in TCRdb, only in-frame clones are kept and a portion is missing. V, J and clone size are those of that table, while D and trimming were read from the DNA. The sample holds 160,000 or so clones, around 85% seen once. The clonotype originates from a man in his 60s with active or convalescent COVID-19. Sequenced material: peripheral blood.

CDR3 coding DNA: TGCGCCAGCAGCGGACTAGGACTAGCCTCCACAGATACGCAGTATTTT. This encodes CASSGLGLASTDTQYF. The chain combines TRBV5-1 with TRBJ2-3; the match to TRBD2 covers 8 bases. Germline V gives CDR1 SGHRS, CDR2 YFSETQ. The CDR3 length is 16 residues. The V segment lost 4 bases and the J segment 2 bases; nucleotides outside the gene matches: 9.